A single sample gave rise to the 2 T cell receptor beta chains below, sequenced in a study of OX40 agonist ivuxolimab in advanced cancers. Some clones are missing from TCRdb's copy, which holds only in-frame ones; the method was immunoSEQ multiplex PCR. The sample shows about 16,000 clones, 70% to 90% of them seen only once. The starting material was CD4+ or CD8+ T cells sorted from blood, obtained in a trial of the OX40 agonist ivuxolimab. Source of these receptors: an adult with an advanced solid tumor such as melanoma, head and neck, liver or kidney cancer.

V is TRBV2 and J is TRBJ2-1; D is unclear. The CDR3 has 14 amino acids. Per germline, CDR1 SNHLY and CDR2 FYNNEI. Between the trimmed V and J ends, which lost 7 bases and 0 bases, there was a span of 10 bases. This CDR3 reads CASTNPVSYNEQFF. CDR3 coding DNA: TGTGCCAGCACCAACCCCGTCTCCTACAATGAGCAGTTCTTC.

The chain has TRBV19 and TRBJ2-1; D is uncertain. Germline V gives CDR1 LNHDA, CDR2 SQIVND (reference sequence). The CDR3 has 14 residues. V lost 7 bases and J lost 0, with 10 bases in between. The CDR3 nucleotides are TGTGCCAGTAACACGGGTAGCTCCTACAATGAGCAGTTCTTC. This codes for CASNTGSSYNEQFF.